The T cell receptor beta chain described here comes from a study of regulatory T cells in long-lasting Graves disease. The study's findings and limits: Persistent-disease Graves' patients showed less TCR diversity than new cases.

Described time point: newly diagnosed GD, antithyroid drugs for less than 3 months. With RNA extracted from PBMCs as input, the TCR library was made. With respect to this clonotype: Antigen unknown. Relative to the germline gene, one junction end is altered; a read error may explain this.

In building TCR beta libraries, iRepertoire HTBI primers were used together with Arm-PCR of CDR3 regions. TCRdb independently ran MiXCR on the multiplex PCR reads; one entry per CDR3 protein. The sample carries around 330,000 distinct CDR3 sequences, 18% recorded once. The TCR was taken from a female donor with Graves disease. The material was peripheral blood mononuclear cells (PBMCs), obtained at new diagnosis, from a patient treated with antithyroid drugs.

CDR3 DNA sequence: TGTGTCAGCCACCGGGACAGGGGAGAAAAACTGTTTTTT. Translated, it gives CVSHRDRGEKLFF. V usage is TRBV2 and J usage is TRBJ1-4, with TRBD1 identical over 10 bases. This CDR3 has 13 amino acids. Germline V gene data show CDR1 as SNHLY and CDR2 as FYNNEI.